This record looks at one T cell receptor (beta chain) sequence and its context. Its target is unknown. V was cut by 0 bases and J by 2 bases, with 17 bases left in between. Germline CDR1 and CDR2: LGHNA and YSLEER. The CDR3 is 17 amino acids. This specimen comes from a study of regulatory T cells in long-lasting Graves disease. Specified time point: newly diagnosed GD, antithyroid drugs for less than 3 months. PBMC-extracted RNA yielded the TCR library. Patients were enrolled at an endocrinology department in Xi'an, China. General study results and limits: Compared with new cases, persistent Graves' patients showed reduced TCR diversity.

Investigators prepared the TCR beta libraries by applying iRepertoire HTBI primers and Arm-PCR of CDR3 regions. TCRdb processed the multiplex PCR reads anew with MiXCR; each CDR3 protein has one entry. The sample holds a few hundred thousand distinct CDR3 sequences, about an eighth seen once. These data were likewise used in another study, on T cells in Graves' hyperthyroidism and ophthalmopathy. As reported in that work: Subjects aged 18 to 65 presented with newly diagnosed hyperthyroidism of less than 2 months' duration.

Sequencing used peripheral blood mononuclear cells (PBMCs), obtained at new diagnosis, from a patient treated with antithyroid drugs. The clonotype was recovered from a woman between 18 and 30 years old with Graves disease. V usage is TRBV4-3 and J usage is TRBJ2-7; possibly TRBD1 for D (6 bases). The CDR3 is CASSQDYATGLPYEQYF. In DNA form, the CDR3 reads TGCGCCAGCAGCCAAGATTACGCGACAGGCCTCCCCTACGAGCAGTACTTC.